The 19 T cell receptor beta chains below all came from one sample that was sequenced in a study of T-cell memory formation after mild COVID-19. TCRdb analysed the 5' RACE reads with MiXCR anew, one entry per CDR3 protein. The table lists approximately 250,000 distinct CDR3 sequences, just over 15% of them singletons. Specimen: PBMCs or a T cell subset sorted from them (not recorded which). Receptors were obtained from an adult woman who had mild COVID-19 (a few samples of this study predate the infection). Cell type and time point are not known.

This clonotype has more than one count but fewer than ten. The chain uses TRBV10-3 and TRBJ2-1, with 10 bases fitting TRBD2. The length of the CDR3 is 16 residues. With V trimmed by 4 bases and J by 8 bases, 11 bases remained unmatched. The germline V gene has CDR1 ENHRY and CDR2 SYGVKD. Here the CDR3 DNA reads TGTGCCATCAGTGCCGCTGGAGCGGGGGGGCCCCATGAGCAGTTCTTC. The encoded protein is CAISAAGAGGPHEQFF.

The gene calls are TRBV7-2 and TRBJ2-5; the D gene could be TRBD1 or TRBD2 (5 bases each). The germline CDR1 and CDR2 sequences are SGHTA and FQGNSA. V gave up 1 base and J gave up 4 bases, with 13 bases separating them. CDR3 length equals 15 residues. This CDR3 reads CASSLGGARLETQYF. CDR3 nucleotide sequence: TGTGCCAGCAGCTTAGGAGGGGCGCGGTTAGAGACCCAGTACTTC.

The chain uses TRBV12-3 or TRBV12-4 and TRBJ1-2; D not resolved. Trimming took off 7 bases at V and 4 bases at J, with 7 bases between the two ends. The CDR3 sequence is 11 residues long. CDR3 region: CASTSSYGYTF. CDR3 sequence (DNA): TGTGCCAGCACCTCCTCCTATGGCTACACCTTC.

The gene calls are TRBV5-1 and TRBJ2-4; possible D gene TRBD1, 5 bases. Germline V gene sequence: CDR1 SGHRS, CDR2 YFSETQ. The length of the CDR3 is 14 residues. The V gene lost 4 bases and the J gene lost 4 bases, with 12 bases spanning the gap. The CDR3 sequence is CASSPDKPKNIQYF. For the CDR3, the DNA is TGCGCCAGCAGCCCGGACAAGCCGAAAAACATTCAGTACTTC.

This sequence joins TRBV19 and TRBJ2-1, with 14 bases matching TRBD2. The CDR3 sequence is 16 residues long. The J segment lost 13 bases and the V segment lost 7 bases, leaving 15 bases of the junction unmatched. Germline values: CDR1 LNHDA, CDR2 SQIVND (reference sequence). The CDR3 nucleotides are TGTGCCAGTACCACGGTCCTAGGACTAGCGGGAGGCGCACAGTTCTTC. Translating gives CASTTVLGLAGGAQFF. Combining the CDR3 with reference TRBV19 and TRBJ2-1 gives the whole variable domain DGGITQSPKYLFRKEGQNVTLSCEQNLNHDAMYWYRQDPGQGLRLIYYSQIVNDFQKGDIAEGYSVSREKKESFPLTVTSAQKNPTAFYLCASTTVLGLAGGAQFFGPGTRLTVL.

This chain uses TRBV13 with TRBJ2-7, with a tentative D call TRBD2 (6 bases). The V end lost 4 bases, the J end lost 7 bases, and 14 bases lay between the germline ends. The CDR3 sequence is 13 residues long. Germline V gives CDR1 PRHDT, CDR2 FYEKMQ (reference sequence). The CDR3, as DNA: TGTGCCAGCAGCTCCTCTCGGGAGTCAGAGCAGTACTTC. This translates into CASSSSRESEQYF.

This clonotype was observed many times. V and J are TRBV18 and TRBJ2-3; TRBD1 is a possible D gene (6 bases). Between the trimmed V and J ends, which lost 2 bases and 2 bases, there was a span of 8 bases. Germline loops: CDR1 KGHSH, CDR2 LQKENI. This CDR3 spans 14 amino acids. CDR3 protein: CASSPDRNTDTQYF. The CDR3, as DNA: TGTGCCAGCTCACCAGACAGGAACACAGATACGCAGTATTTT.

This clonotype was picked up many times. The V gene is TRBV29-1, the J gene TRBJ2-7; 7 nucleotides match TRBD1. Germline V gene lookup returns CDR1 SQVTM and CDR2 ANQGSEA. The CDR3 runs 12 residues. After removal of 2 bases from V and 6 bases from J, the junction contained 4 bases not matched to a gene. The CDR3 sequence is CSVETPGGEQYF. The CDR3 DNA reads as TGCAGCGTTGAAACCCCAGGGGGCGAGCAGTACTTC.

This clonotype was recorded a few times. The chain joins TRBV11-2 to TRBJ2-1; 9 bases match TRBD2. Germline values: CDR1 SGHAT, CDR2 FQNNGV. The CDR3 totals 16 residues. J was trimmed by 9 bases and V by 1 base; bases with no gene match: 10. The CDR3: CASSLVWVLAGSEQFF. In DNA form, the CDR3 reads TGTGCCAGCAGCTTAGTATGGGTGCTAGCGGGGAGTGAGCAGTTCTTC.

This clonotype showed up just a few times. Here the CDR3 DNA reads TGTGCCAGCAGTGAAGGGTCCTCGGCCGTTCAGCCCCAGCATTTT. Amino acid sequence: CASSEGSSAVQPQHF. The rearrangement joins TRBV2 to TRBJ1-5; D gene unclear. V was cut by 1 base and J by 6 bases, with 13 bases left in between. Germline V gives CDR1 SNHLY, CDR2 FYNNEI. The CDR3 extends over 15 amino acids.

V and J are TRBV7-7 and TRBJ2-1, with 9 positions matching TRBD1. The CDR3 is 14 amino acids. Germline CDR1 reads SSHAT; CDR2 reads FNYEAQ (reference sequence). V lost 2 bases, J lost 9 bases, and 5 bases stayed unmatched. The CDR3 here is CASSLTGGSGEQFF. The CDR3 DNA reads as TGTGCCAGCAGCTTAACAGGGGGCTCCGGTGAGCAGTTCTTC.

This clonotype has just a few counts. V usage is TRBV18 and J usage is TRBJ2-2; D unresolved. CDR1 and CDR2 (germline): KGHSH, LQKENI. The CDR3 length is 14 residues. V was shortened by 0 bases and J by 4 bases, with 6 bases between the two germline ends. The CDR3 protein is CASSPPSLTGELFF. The CDR3 nucleotides are TGTGCCAGCTCACCACCCAGTCTCACCGGGGAGCTGTTTTTT.

This clonotype has ten or more counts. The V gene is TRBV12-3 or TRBV12-4, the J gene TRBJ2-5; 8 bases are shared with TRBD2. V lost 4 bases to trimming and J lost 4 bases; unmatched junction nucleotides: 5. The CDR3 runs 14 residues. The CDR3 is CASSSGTSRETQYF. The CDR3 coding sequence is TGTGCCAGCAGTTCCGGGACTAGTCGAGAGACCCAGTACTTC.

This clonotype occurred a few times. The chain employs TRBV19 and TRBJ2-1; D is undetermined. Germline-derived CDR1 and CDR2 are LNHDA and SQIVND (reference sequence). Trimming stripped 7 bases from V and 5 bases from J, with 18 bases between. The CDR3 sequence is 15 residues long. CDR3 in DNA: TGTGCCAGTACCAGGACCCATCCTGGCCACAATGAGCAGTTCTTC. As protein: CASTRTHPGHNEQFF.

Only a few counts were recorded for this clonotype. J is TRBJ2-2 and V is TRBV7-9; a weak D match, TRBD2 (5 bases). Germline CDR1 is SEHNR and CDR2 is FQNEAQ (reference sequence). V was shortened by 2 bases and J by 6 bases, with 10 bases between the two germline ends. There are 14 residues in the CDR3. The CDR3 spells CASSLKRVPGELFF. Here the CDR3 DNA reads TGTGCCAGCAGCTTAAAGAGGGTGCCCGGGGAGCTGTTTTTT.

The chain carries TRBV6-1 and TRBJ1-1; the D is unclear. The germline V gene encodes CDR1 MNHNS and CDR2 SASEGT. V lost 3 bases, J lost 4 bases, and 12 bases lay in between. There are 14 residues in the CDR3. The CDR3 loop reads CASSDGHRGTEAFF. Here the CDR3 DNA reads TGTGCCAGCAGTGACGGCCACCGGGGCACTGAAGCTTTCTTT.

The V and J genes are TRBV5-1 and TRBJ2-2; D remains unclear. Deletions cut 5 bases from V and 6 bases from J, with 14 bases between. This CDR3 has 14 residues. From germline, CDR1 is SGHRS and CDR2 YFSETQ. CDR3 DNA sequence: TGCGCCAGCAGGTTTGGGCTCTCCCCCGGGGAGCTGTTTTTT. Amino acid sequence: CASRFGLSPGELFF.

This clonotype showed up just a few times. V is TRBV9 and J is TRBJ2-7; no definite D call. Germline CDR1 reads SGDLS; CDR2 reads YYNGEE. This CDR3 is built from 14 residues. V was clipped by 4 bases and J by 6 bases, with 17 bases between them. In nucleotides, the CDR3 is TGTGCCAGCAGCCCACAATCCATCAGTTCCGAGCAGTACTTC. Encoded protein: CASSPQSISSEQYF.

This clonotype was counted between two and nine times. The CDR3 nucleotides are TGCAGTGCTACTAGACCAGGGGAGGGCAATGAGCAGTTCTTC. It encodes CSATRPGEGNEQFF. The rearrangement links TRBV20-1 to TRBJ2-1; tentative D call: TRBD2 (7 bases). The CDR3 has 14 amino acids. The germline CDR1 and CDR2 sequences are DFQATT and SNEGSKA (reference sequence). Trimming left V 4 bases short and J 6 bases short, with 16 bases between.